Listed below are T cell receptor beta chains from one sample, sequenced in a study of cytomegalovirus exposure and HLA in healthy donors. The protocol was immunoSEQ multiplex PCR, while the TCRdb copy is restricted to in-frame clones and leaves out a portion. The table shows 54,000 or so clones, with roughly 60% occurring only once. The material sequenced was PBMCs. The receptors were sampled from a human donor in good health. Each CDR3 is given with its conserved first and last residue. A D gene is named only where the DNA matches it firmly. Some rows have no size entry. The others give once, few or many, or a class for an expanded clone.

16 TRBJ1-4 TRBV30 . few CAWSVPYQGMNEKLFF TGTGCCTGGAGTGTACCGTATCAGGGGATGAATGAAAAACTGTTTTTT
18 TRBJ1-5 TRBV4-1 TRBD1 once CASSRGTGGALGNQPQHF TGCGCCAGCAGCCGCGGGACAGGGGGCGCGTTGGGCAATCAGCCCCAGCATTTT
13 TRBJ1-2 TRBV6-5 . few CASRGGESIGYTF TGTGCCAGCAGGGGGGGGGAATCTATCGGCTACACCTTC
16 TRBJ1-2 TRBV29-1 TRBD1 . CSVDSRQGARDTGYTF TGCAGCGTAGACTCCCGACAGGGGGCGCGGGATACTGGCTACACCTTC
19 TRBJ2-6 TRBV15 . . CATSGPQGGTSSGANVLTF TGTGCCACCAGCGGACCACAGGGAGGGACGTCGTCAGGGGCCAACGTCCTGACTTTC
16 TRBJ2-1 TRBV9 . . CASSVGGGISYNEQFF TGTGCCAGCAGCGTAGGTGGCGGGATCTCCTACAATGAGCAGTTCTTC
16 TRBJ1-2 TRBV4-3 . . CASSQEFRGSFYGYTF TGCGCCAGCAGCCAAGAGTTCAGGGGATCTTTCTATGGCTACACCTTC
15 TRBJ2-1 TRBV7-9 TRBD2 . CASSRSGGRYNEQFF TGTGCCAGCAGCCGTAGCGGGGGGCGGTACAATGAGCAGTTCTTC
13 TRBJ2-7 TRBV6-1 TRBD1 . CASGQGAHYEQYF TGTGCCAGCGGGCAGGGGGCTCACTACGAGCAGTACTTC
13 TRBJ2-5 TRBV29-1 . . CSVGDSYQETQYF TGCAGCGTTGGTGACAGTTACCAAGAGACCCAGTACTTC
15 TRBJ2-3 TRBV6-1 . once CASSEAAMSADTQYF TGTGCCAGCAGTGAAGCGGCGATGAGCGCAGATACGCAGTATTTT
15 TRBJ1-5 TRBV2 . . CASSPGPNSNQPQHF TGTGCCAGCAGTCCCGGTCCAAATAGCAATCAGCCCCAGCATTTT
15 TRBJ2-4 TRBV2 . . CASSLRESVKNIQYF TGTGCCAGCAGTCTAAGGGAGTCGGTAAAAAACATTCAGTACTTC
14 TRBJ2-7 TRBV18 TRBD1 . CASSVQGATYEQYF TGTGCCAGCTCAGTACAGGGGGCTACCTACGAGCAGTACTTC
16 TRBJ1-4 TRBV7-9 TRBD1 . CASSGGQGAINEKLFF TGTGCCAGCAGTGGGGGACAGGGGGCTATAAATGAAAAACTGTTTTTT
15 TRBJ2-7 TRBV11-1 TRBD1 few CASSLNDRVSHEQYF TGTGCCAGCAGCTTAAATGACAGGGTGAGCCACGAGCAGTACTTC
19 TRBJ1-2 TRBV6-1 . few CASSEVDSAQRAGRGGYTF TGTGCCAGCAGTGAAGTCGATTCGGCCCAGAGGGCGGGTCGGGGTGGCTACACCTTC
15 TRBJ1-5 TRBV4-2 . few CASSPSTYSEQPQHF TGTGCCAGCAGCCCATCGACATATTCGGAACAGCCCCAGCATTTT
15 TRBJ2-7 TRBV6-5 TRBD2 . CASRIATSGGYEQYF TGTGCCAGCAGGATAGCTACTAGCGGGGGTTACGAGCAGTACTTC
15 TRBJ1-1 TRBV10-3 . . CAISGPGGLNTEAFF TGTGCCATCAGTGGGCCGGGGGGATTGAACACTGAAGCTTTCTTT
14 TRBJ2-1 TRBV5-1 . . CASSYRQGSNEQFF TGCGCCAGCAGCTATCGCCAGGGGAGCAATGAGCAGTTCTTC